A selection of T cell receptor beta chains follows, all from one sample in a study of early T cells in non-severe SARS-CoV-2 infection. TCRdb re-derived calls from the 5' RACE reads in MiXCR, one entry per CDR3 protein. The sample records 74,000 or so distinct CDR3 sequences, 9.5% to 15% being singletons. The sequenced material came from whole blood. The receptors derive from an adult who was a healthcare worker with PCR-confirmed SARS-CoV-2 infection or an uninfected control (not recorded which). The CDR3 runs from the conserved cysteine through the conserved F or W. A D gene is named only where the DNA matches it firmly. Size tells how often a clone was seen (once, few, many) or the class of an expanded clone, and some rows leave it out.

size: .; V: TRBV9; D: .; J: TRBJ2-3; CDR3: CASSVAGASTDTQYF; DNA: TGTGCCAGCAGCGTAGCTGGAGCTAGCACAGATACGCAGTATTTT
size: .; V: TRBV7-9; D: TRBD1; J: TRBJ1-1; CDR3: CASSPRGADTEAFF; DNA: TGTGCCAGCAGCCCCAGGGGGGCCGACACTGAAGCTTTCTTT
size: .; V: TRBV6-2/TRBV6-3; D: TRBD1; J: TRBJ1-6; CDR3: CASSYSTGFSPLHF; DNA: TGTGCCAGCAGTTACTCGACAGGGTTCTCACCCCTCCACTTT
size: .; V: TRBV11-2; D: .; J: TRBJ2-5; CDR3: CASSLGGHLVETQYF; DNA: TGTGCCAGCAGCCTCGGGGGCCACCTCGTGGAGACCCAGTACTTC
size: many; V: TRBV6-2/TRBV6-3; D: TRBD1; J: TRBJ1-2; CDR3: CASSPQGAIRGYTF; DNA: TGTGCCAGCAGTCCACAGGGGGCGATTCGAGGCTACACCTTC
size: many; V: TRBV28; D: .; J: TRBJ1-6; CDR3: CASSEDYYGSPLHF; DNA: TGTGCCAGCAGCGAGGACTACTATGGGTCACCCCTCCACTTT
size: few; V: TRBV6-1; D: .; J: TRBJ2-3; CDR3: CASRTWGPTDTQYF; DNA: TGTGCCAGCAGGACTTGGGGTCCCACAGATACGCAGTATTTT
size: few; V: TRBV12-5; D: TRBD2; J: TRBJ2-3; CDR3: CASGLARLADLTDTQYF; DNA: TGTGCTAGTGGTTTGGCCCGACTAGCGGACCTCACAGATACGCAGTATTTT
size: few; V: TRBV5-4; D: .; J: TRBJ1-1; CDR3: CASSLDINTEAFF; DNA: TGTGCCAGCAGCTTAGACATAAACACTGAAGCTTTCTTT
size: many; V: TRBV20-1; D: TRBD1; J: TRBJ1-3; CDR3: CSATTGASGNTIYF; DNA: TGCAGTGCTACGACAGGGGCTTCTGGAAACACCATATATTTT
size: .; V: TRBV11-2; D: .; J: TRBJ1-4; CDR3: CASSPSLQGRFEKLFF; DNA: TGTGCCAGCAGCCCTTCACTACAGGGAAGATTTGAAAAACTGTTTTTT
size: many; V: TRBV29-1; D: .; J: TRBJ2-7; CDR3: CSVGGTTYVEQYF; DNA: TGCAGCGTTGGGGGCACCACCTACGTCGAGCAGTACTTC
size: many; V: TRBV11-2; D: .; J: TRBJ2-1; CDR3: CASSVGLPFEQFF; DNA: TGTGCCAGCAGCGTGGGGCTTCCTTTTGAGCAGTTCTTC
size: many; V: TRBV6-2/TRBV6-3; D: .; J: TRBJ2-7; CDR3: CASSRGYQQYF; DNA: TGTGCCAGCAGTCGGGGATATCAGCAGTACTTC
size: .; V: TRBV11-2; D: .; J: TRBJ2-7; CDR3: CASSLGGPGTYEQYF; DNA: TGTGCCAGCAGCTTAGGTGGACCAGGGACCTACGAGCAGTACTTC
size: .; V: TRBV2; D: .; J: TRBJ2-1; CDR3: CASSERSSFYEQFF; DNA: TGTGCCAGCAGTGAAAGATCGAGCTTCTATGAGCAGTTCTTC
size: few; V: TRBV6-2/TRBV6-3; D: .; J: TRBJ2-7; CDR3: CASSPGVYEQYF; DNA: TGTGCCAGCAGTCCCGGCGTATACGAGCAGTACTTC
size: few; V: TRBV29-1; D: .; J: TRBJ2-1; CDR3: CSVGGGVINEQFF; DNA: TGCAGCGTTGGGGGGGGCGTGATAAATGAGCAGTTCTTC
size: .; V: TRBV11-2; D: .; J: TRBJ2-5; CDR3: CASSLRVLGETQYF; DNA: TGTGCCAGCAGCTTACGGGTTTTAGGAGAGACCCAGTACTTC
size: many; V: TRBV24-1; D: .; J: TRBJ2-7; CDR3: CATSDARDLYSYEQYF; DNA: TGTGCCACCAGTGACGCCCGAGACCTCTACTCCTACGAGCAGTACTTC
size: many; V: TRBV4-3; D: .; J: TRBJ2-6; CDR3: CASSQNSGANVLTF; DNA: TGCGCCAGCAGCCAGAACTCTGGGGCCAACGTCCTGACTTTC
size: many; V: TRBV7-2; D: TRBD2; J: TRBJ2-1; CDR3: CASSFLGVRGTYNEQFF; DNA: TGTGCCAGCAGCTTCCTTGGGGTGCGGGGGACCTACAATGAGCAGTTCTTC
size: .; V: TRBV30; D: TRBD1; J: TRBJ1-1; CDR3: CAWRSPDRGRGFEAFF; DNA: TGTGCCTGGAGATCGCCCGACAGGGGGCGCGGTTTTGAAGCTTTCTTT
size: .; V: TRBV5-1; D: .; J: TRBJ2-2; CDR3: CASSYDRTGELFF; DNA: TGCGCCAGCAGTTATGACCGAACCGGGGAGCTGTTTTTT
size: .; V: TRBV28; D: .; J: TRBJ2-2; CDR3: CASSLTSGELFF; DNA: TGTGCCAGCAGTTTAACGAGCGGGGAGCTGTTTTTT
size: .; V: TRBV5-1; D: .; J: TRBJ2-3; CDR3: CASSWSRGSDTQYF; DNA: TGCGCCAGCAGCTGGAGCAGGGGCTCAGATACGCAGTATTTT
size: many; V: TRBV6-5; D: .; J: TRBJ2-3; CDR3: CASSSVWRGTDTQYF; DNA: TGTGCCAGCAGTTCGGTGTGGCGGGGCACAGATACGCAGTATTTT
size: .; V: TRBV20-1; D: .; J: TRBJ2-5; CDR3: CSARDGGTQYF; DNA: TGCAGTGCTAGGGACGGGGGGACCCAGTACTTC
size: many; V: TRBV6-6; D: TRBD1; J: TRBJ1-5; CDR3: CASSTGGGNQPQHF; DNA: TGTGCCAGCAGTACAGGGGGCGGAAATCAGCCCCAGCATTTT
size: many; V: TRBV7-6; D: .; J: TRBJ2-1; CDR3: CASSLAATRGANEQFF; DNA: TGTGCCAGCAGCTTAGCGGCGACTAGAGGAGCAAATGAGCAGTTCTTC
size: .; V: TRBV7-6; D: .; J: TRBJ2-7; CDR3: CASSLGSGFLYEQYF; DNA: TGTGCCAGCAGCTTAGGATCGGGTTTTCTATACGAGCAGTACTTC
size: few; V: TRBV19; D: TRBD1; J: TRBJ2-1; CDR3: CASSAGGRDEQFF; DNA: TGTGCCAGTAGTGCAGGGGGCAGGGATGAGCAGTTCTTC
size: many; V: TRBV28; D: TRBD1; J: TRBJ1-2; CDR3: CAGCDRGRLGYTF; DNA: TGTGCCGGTTGCGACAGGGGAAGATTGGGCTACACCTTC
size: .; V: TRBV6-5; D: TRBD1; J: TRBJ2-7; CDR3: CASSFWGTGLVEQYF; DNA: TGTGCCAGCAGCTTTTGGGGGACAGGGCTAGTCGAGCAGTACTTC
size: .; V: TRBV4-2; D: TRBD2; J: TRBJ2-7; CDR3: CASSQGLAAHEQYF; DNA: TGTGCCAGCAGCCAGGGACTAGCCGCCCACGAGCAGTACTTC
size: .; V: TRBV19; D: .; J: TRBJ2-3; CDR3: CASSRADPSTDTQYF; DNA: TGTGCCAGTAGTAGGGCAGATCCTAGCACAGATACGCAGTATTTT
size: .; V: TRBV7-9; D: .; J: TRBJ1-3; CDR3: CASSEGGIAGNTIYF; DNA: TGTGCCAGCAGTGAAGGGGGTATAGCTGGAAACACCATATATTTT
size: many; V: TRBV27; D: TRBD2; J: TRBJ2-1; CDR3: CASSLRFPSGTVTYNEQFF; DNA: TGTGCCAGCAGTTTAAGGTTTCCTAGCGGAACCGTTACCTACAATGAGCAGTTCTTC
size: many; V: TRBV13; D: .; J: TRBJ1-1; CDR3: CASSTSPGAFF; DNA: TGTGCCAGCAGCACCAGCCCTGGGGCTTTCTTT
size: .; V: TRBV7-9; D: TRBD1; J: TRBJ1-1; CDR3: CASSLGRGPDTEAFF; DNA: TGTGCCAGCAGCTTAGGTAGGGGGCCGGACACTGAAGCTTTCTTT
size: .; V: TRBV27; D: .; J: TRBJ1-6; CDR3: CASSFGLRYNSPLHF; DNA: TGTGCCAGCAGTTTCGGACTCAGATATAATTCACCCCTCCACTTT
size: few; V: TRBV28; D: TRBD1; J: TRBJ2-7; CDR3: CASSSPRQGGREQYF; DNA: TGTGCCAGCAGTTCCCCGAGACAGGGGGGTCGAGAGCAGTACTTC
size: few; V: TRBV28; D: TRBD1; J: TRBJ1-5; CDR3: CASSTGGYQPQHF; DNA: TGTGCCAGCAGCACAGGGGGCTATCAGCCCCAGCATTTT
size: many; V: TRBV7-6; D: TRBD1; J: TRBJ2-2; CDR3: CASSRTGENTGELFF; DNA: TGTGCCAGCAGCCGTACAGGGGAAAACACCGGGGAGCTGTTTTTT
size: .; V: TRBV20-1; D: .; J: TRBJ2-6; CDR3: CSAVSGANVLTF; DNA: TGCAGTGCCGTCTCTGGGGCCAACGTCCTGACTTTC
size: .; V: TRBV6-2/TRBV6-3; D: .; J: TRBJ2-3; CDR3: CASSYATESDTQYF; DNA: TGTGCCAGCAGTTACGCGACAGAGTCAGATACGCAGTATTTT
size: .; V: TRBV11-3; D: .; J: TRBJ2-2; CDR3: CASSLGDSTTGELFF; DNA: TGTGCCAGCAGCTTAGGAGACTCGACCACCGGGGAGCTGTTTTTT
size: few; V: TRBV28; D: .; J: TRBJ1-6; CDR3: CATTPPSHNSPLHF; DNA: TGTGCCACCACCCCCCCCTCCCATAATTCACCCCTCCACTTT
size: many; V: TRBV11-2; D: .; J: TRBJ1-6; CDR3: CARFQGLSYNSPLHF; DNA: TGTGCCCGTTTTCAGGGCTTATCATATAATTCACCCCTCCACTTT
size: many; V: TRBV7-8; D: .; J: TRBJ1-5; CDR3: CASSLGENQPQHF; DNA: TGTGCCAGCAGCTTGGGGGAAAATCAGCCCCAGCATTTT
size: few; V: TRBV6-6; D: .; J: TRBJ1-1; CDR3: CASRPDGEAEAFF; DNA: TGTGCCAGCAGGCCCGATGGGGAGGCTGAAGCTTTCTTT
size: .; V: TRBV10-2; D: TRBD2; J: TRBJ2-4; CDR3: CASSESWREGRRF; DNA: TGCGCCAGCAGTGAGTCATGGCGGGAGGGCCGACGCTTC
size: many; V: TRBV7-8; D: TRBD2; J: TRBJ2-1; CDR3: CASSYGTSGANEQFF; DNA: TGTGCCAGCAGCTATGGGACTAGCGGGGCCAATGAGCAGTTCTTC
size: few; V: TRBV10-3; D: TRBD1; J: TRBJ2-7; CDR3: CAITPGQGNSYEQYF; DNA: TGTGCCATCACCCCTGGACAGGGAAACTCCTACGAGCAGTACTTC
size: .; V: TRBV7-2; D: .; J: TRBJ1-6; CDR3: CASSLGQENSPLHF; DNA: TGTGCCAGCAGCTTAGGACAGGAGAATTCACCCCTCCACTTT
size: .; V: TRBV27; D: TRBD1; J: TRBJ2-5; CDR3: CASSPWTGAFPETQYF; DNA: TGTGCCAGCAGTCCGTGGACAGGGGCGTTTCCGGAGACCCAGTACTTC